These T cell receptor beta chains were read from a single sample in a study of response to subunit inactivated influenza vaccine. TCRdb itself ran the RT-PCR reads through MiXCR, one entry per CDR3 protein. This sample has about 700,000 distinct CDR3 sequences, with approximately 14% found just once. Sequenced here: PBMCs from blood, sampled 14 to 15 days before vaccination. The receptors derive from a man in his fifties who received an inactivated influenza vaccine. CDR3s include the opening cysteine and the closing phenylalanine or tryptophan. A D gene is named only where the DNA matches it firmly. Rows may omit the clone size; those that give it use once, few, many or a size class.

D: TRBD2; size: many; J: TRBJ2-1; V: TRBV5-6; DNA: TGTGCCAGCAGCTGGACTAGCGGGAGTCGGGATGAGCAGTTCTTC; CDR3: CASSWTSGSRDEQFF
D: .; size: .; J: TRBJ2-7; V: TRBV10-3; DNA: TGTGCCACCCGTGACAGAGCCTACGAGCAGTACTTC; CDR3: CATRDRAYEQYF
D: .; size: .; J: TRBJ2-6; V: TRBV12-3/TRBV12-4; DNA: TGTGCCAGCACTCCCTCTGGGGCCAACGTCCTGACTTTC; CDR3: CASTPSGANVLTF
D: TRBD2; size: .; J: TRBJ2-7; V: TRBV6-5; DNA: TGTGCCAGCAGTTACACCGACGGGGGGTACGAGCAGTACTTC; CDR3: CASSYTDGGYEQYF
D: TRBD1; size: few; J: TRBJ1-6; V: TRBV5-5; DNA: TGTGCCAGCAGCTACCGGACAGGGGGCCACACACCCCTCCACTTT; CDR3: CASSYRTGGHTPLHF
D: TRBD2; size: .; J: TRBJ2-5; V: TRBV12-3/TRBV12-4; DNA: TGTGCCAGCAGCCAGGGTCGGGCGGGGGGCCAAGAGACCCAGTACTTC; CDR3: CASSQGRAGGQETQYF
D: TRBD1; size: .; J: TRBJ2-7; V: TRBV20-1; DNA: TGCAGTGCTCGCGGCTCCCTTTCCGGGACAGGCTACGAGCAGTACTTC; CDR3: CSARGSLSGTGYEQYF
D: .; size: few; J: TRBJ2-4; V: TRBV7-2; DNA: TGTGCCAGCAGCTTATGGGGGGCAACGTGGAAAAACATTCAGTACTTC; CDR3: CASSLWGATWKNIQYF
D: .; size: many; J: TRBJ2-5; V: TRBV12-3/TRBV12-4; DNA: TGTGCCAGCAGTCTTGTTTCAGGAGAGACCCAGTACTTC; CDR3: CASSLVSGETQYF
D: .; size: few; J: TRBJ2-7; V: TRBV10-3; DNA: TGTGCCATCAGTGAGCGGGGGGGACAGGGAACCCTGAAGACCTACGAGCAGTACTTC; CDR3: CAISERGGQGTLKTYEQYF
D: TRBD2; size: .; J: TRBJ2-7; V: TRBV5-1; DNA: TGCGCCAGCAGTTTAGGTCCAGCGGGAGGCCCCTACGAGCAGTACTTC; CDR3: CASSLGPAGGPYEQYF